These T cell receptor beta chains were read from a single sample in a study of T cells after yellow fever vaccination. TCRdb itself ran the 5' RACE reads through MiXCR, one entry per CDR3 protein. The sample lists a few hundred thousand distinct CDR3 sequences; approximately 19% were seen once. Sequenced material: PBMCs, taken before the yellow fever booster vaccination. The receptor source for this set is a man between 18 and 35 years old who received the YFV17D yellow fever vaccine. CDR3s include the opening cysteine and the closing phenylalanine or tryptophan. Fields, in order: J gene, clone size, D gene, V gene, CDR3 protein, CDR3 DNA. D genes are given only for firm matches. Clone sizes are given selectively: once, few, many, or a class where the clone is expanded.

>TRBJ1-1|NA|NA|TRBV20-1
CSARRTGRFTEAFF
TGCAGTGCTAGGCGTACAGGGCGGTTCACTGAAGCTTTCTTT
>TRBJ2-2|few|TRBD1|TRBV4-3
CASSQEIIGTGNTGELFF
TGCGCCAGCAGCCAAGAGATTATAGGGACAGGGAACACCGGGGAGCTGTTTTTT
>TRBJ1-1|NA|NA|TRBV4-3
CASSEGQSAGEAFF
TGCGCCAGCAGCGAGGGTCAGTCAGCGGGAGAAGCTTTCTTT
>TRBJ1-6|NA|NA|TRBV25-1
CASSDTGTVDSPLHF
TGTGCCAGCAGTGACACCGGCACAGTAGATTCGCCCCTCCACTTT
>TRBJ1-2|few|NA|TRBV4-3
CASSPGGVQSYTF
TGCGCCAGCAGCCCTGGGGGGGTACAGAGCTACACCTTC
>TRBJ1-2|NA|NA|TRBV20-1
CSAVEGARDYGYTF
TGCAGTGCTGTCGAAGGGGCTCGTGACTATGGCTACACCTTC
>TRBJ2-2|NA|TRBD1|TRBV7-6
CASRPGTGLTGELFF
TGTGCCAGCAGGCCCGGGACAGGACTCACCGGGGAGCTGTTTTTT
>TRBJ1-2|NA|TRBD1|TRBV29-1
CSVQDRGNYGYTF
TGCAGCGTTCAGGACAGGGGTAACTATGGCTACACCTTC
>TRBJ2-1|few|TRBD2|TRBV28
CASSQPLAGGINEQFF
TGTGCCAGCAGTCAGCCCCTAGCGGGGGGGATCAATGAGCAGTTCTTC
>TRBJ2-1|few|TRBD2|TRBV6-1
CASSELAGRSEQFF
TGTGCCAGCAGTGAATTAGCGGGTCGGAGTGAGCAGTTCTTC
>TRBJ2-7|few|TRBD1|TRBV20-1
CSALPGQGPEQYF
TGCAGTGCTCTCCCGGGACAGGGACCAGAGCAGTACTTC
>TRBJ1-2|NA|NA|TRBV6-5
CASSYSSDSNYGYTF
TGTGCCAGCAGTTACTCGTCAGACTCTAACTATGGCTACACCTTC
>TRBJ1-2|NA|NA|TRBV20-1
CSARDSAGGGYTF
TGCAGTGCTAGAGATTCCGCGGGAGGGGGCTACACCTTC
>TRBJ1-1|NA|NA|TRBV5-1
CASRAESGNTEAFF
TGCGCCAGCAGGGCCGAATCAGGGAACACTGAAGCTTTCTTT
>TRBJ2-7|few|NA|TRBV29-1
CSVEEALGDEQYF
TGCAGCGTTGAAGAAGCCCTAGGCGACGAGCAGTACTTC
>TRBJ2-3|once|NA|TRBV4-1
CASSQVGRISTDTQYF
TGCGCCAGCAGCCAAGTCGGCAGGATTAGCACAGATACGCAGTATTTT
>TRBJ2-5|NA|NA|TRBV4-1
CASSQVTTGKETQYF
TGCGCCAGCAGCCAAGTGACAACGGGTAAAGAGACCCAGTACTTC
>TRBJ2-1|NA|NA|TRBV11-2
CASSLRSSRHNEQFF
TGTGCCAGCAGCTTAAGGTCTAGCCGGCACAATGAGCAGTTCTTC
>TRBJ2-3|NA|NA|TRBV27
CASSHQDSITDTQYF
TGTGCCAGCAGTCACCAGGACAGTATCACAGATACGCAGTATTTT
>TRBJ2-1|NA|NA|TRBV5-1
CASSLTDWYEQFF
TGCGCCAGCAGCTTAACCGACTGGTATGAGCAGTTCTTC
>TRBJ1-2|NA|NA|TRBV30
CAWTPGGHGYTF
TGTGCCTGGACTCCGGGGGGACATGGCTACACCTTC
>TRBJ2-1|few|NA|TRBV5-1
CASSRLVSYNEQFF
TGCGCCAGCTCTAGACTAGTCTCCTACAATGAGCAGTTCTTC
>TRBJ1-6|few|NA|TRBV9
CASSSTAALNSPLHF
TGTGCCAGCAGCTCCACGGCCGCACTTAATTCACCCCTCCACTTT
>TRBJ2-3|NA|NA|TRBV20-1
CSAPDRRKSTDTQYF
TGCAGTGCGCCCGACAGGCGGAAAAGCACAGATACGCAGTATTTT
>TRBJ1-3|few|NA|TRBV18
CASSPWDGNTIYF
TGTGCCAGCTCACCTTGGGATGGAAACACCATATATTTT
>TRBJ2-3|few|NA|TRBV10-1
CASSGGPRDTQYF
TGCGCCAGCAGCGGGGGCCCTCGAGATACGCAGTATTTT
>TRBJ2-3|few|NA|TRBV10-3
CAIGSGADTQYF
TGTGCCATCGGTTCAGGGGCAGATACGCAGTATTTT
>TRBJ2-3|NA|NA|TRBV7-2
CASSSILSTDTQYF
TGTGCCAGCAGCTCTATACTGAGCACAGATACGCAGTATTTT